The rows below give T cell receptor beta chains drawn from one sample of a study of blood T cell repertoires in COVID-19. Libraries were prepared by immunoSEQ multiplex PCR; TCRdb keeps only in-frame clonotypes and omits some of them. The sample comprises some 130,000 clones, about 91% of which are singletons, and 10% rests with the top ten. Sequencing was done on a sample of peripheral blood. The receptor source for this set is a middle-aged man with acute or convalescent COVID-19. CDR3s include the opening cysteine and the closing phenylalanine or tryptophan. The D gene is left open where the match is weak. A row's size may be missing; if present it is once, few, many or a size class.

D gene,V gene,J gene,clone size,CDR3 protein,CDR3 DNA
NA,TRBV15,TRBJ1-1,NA,CATSRDRVQGNAFF,TGTGCCACCAGCAGAGATCGGGTCCAGGGAAACGCTTTCTTT
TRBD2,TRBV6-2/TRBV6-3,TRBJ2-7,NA,CASSGLAGGLAQYF,TGTGCCAGCAGCGGACTAGCGGGGGGCTTGGCGCAGTACTTC
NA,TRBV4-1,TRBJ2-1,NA,CASSHPLYPHEQFF,TGCGCCAGCAGTCATCCCCTCTACCCCCATGAGCAGTTCTTC
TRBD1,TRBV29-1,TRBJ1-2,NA,CSVGDSRRGYTF,TGCAGCGTGGGGGACAGTCGGAGGGGCTACACCTTC
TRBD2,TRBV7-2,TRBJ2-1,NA,CASSAGLAGGFPYNEQFF,TGTGCCAGCAGCGCGGGACTAGCGGGGGGCTTTCCCTACAATGAGCAGTTCTTC
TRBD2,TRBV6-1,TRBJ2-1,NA,CASIETGLAGGRRPGYNEQFF,TGTGCCAGCATTGAAACGGGACTAGCGGGAGGCCGACGTCCTGGTTATAATGAGCAGTTCTTC
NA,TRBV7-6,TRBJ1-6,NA,CASSERDFYNSPLHF,TGTGCCAGCAGCGAACGGGATTTTTATAATTCACCCCTCCACTTT
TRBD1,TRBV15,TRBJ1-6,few,CATSRVLGTVGSPLHF,TGTGCCACCAGCAGAGTACTTGGGACAGTCGGATCACCCCTCCACTTT
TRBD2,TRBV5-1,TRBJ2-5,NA,CASSTSGDHQETQYF,TGCGCCAGCAGTACTAGCGGGGACCATCAAGAGACCCAGTACTTC
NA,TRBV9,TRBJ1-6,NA,CASSVEDRNSPLHF,TGTGCCAGCAGCGTAGAGGACAGAAATTCACCCCTCCACTTT
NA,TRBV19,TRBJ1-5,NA,CASSMEGNQPQHF,TGTGCCAGTAGTATGGAGGGAAATCAGCCCCAGCATTTT
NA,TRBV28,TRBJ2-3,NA,CASTAARGKTDTQYF,TGTGCCAGCACCGCGGCTCGGGGAAAGACAGATACGCAGTATTTT